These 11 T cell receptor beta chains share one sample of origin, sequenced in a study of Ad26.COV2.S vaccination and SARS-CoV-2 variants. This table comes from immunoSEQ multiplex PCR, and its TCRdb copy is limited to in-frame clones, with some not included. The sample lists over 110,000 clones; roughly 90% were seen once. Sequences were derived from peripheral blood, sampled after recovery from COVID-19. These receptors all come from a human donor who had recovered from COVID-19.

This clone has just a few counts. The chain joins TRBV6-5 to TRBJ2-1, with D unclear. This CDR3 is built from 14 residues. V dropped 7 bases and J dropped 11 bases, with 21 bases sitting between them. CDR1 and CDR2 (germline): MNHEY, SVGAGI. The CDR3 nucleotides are TGTGCCAGCATCCCCCCCGGCCCATTGAATCAGCAGTTCTTC. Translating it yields CASIPPGPLNQQFF.

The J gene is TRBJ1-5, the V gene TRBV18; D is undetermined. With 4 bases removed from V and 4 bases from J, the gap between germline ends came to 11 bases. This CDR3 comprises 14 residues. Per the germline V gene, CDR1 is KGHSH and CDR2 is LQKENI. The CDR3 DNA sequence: TGTGCCAGCTCACTATCAGGTAGGAATCAGCCCCAGCATTTT. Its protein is CASSLSGRNQPQHF.

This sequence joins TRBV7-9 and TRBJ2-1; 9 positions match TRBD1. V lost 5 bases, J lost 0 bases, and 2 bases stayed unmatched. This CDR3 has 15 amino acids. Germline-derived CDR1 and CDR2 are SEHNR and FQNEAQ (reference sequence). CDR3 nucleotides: TGTGCCAGCAGCCTGACAGGGGGCTCCTACAATGAGCAGTTCTTC. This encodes CASSLTGGSYNEQFF.

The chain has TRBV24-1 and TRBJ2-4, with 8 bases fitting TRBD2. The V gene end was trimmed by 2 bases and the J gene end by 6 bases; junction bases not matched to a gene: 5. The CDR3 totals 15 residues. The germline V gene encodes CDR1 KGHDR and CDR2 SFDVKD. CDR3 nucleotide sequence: TGTGCCACCAGTGATTCAAGGAGCGGGGGAAACATTCAGTACTTC. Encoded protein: CATSDSRSGGNIQYF.

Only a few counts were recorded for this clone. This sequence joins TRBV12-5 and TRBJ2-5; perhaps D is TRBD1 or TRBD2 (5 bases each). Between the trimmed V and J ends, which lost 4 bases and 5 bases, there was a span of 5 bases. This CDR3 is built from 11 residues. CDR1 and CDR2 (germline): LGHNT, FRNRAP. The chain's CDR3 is CASGWGETQYF. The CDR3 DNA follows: TGTGCTAGTGGTTGGGGGGAGACCCAGTACTTC.

The CDR3 here is CASSFLQRGRTQYF. In nucleotides, the CDR3 is TGTGCCAGCAGCTTTTTACAGCGGGGGAGGACCCAGTACTTC. The J gene is TRBJ2-5, the V gene TRBV7-2; 8 nucleotides align to TRBD2. Germline V gene sequence: CDR1 SGHTA, CDR2 FQGNSA. This CDR3 has 14 amino acids. The V gene end was trimmed by 3 bases and the J gene end by 7 bases; junction bases not matched to a gene: 7.

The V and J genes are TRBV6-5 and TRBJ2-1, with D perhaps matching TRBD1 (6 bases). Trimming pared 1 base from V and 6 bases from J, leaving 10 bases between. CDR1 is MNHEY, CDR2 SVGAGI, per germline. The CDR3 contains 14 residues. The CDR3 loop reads CASSYFGQINEQFF. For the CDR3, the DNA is TGTGCCAGCAGTTACTTTGGACAGATCAATGAGCAGTTCTTC.

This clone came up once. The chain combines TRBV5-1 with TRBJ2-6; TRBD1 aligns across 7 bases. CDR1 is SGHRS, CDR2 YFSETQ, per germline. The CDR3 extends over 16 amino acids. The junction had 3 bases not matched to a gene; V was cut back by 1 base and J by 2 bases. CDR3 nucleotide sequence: TGCGCCAGCAGCTTGTCCACAGGGGCTGGGGCCAACGTCCTGACTTTC. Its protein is CASSLSTGAGANVLTF.

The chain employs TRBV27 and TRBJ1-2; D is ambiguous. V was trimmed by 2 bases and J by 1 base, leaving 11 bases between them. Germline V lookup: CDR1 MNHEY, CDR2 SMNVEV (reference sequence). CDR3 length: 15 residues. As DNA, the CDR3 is TGTGCCAGCAGTTTAACTCCCGGGAATAACTATGGCTACACCTTC. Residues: CASSLTPGNNYGYTF.

The CDR3 nucleotides are TGCGCCAGCAGCCCTACAGGGACTGAAGCTTTCTTT. It is translated as CASSPTGTEAFF. The chain joins TRBV4-1 to TRBJ1-1, with a weak D call TRBD1 (6 bases). From germline, CDR1 is MGHRA and CDR2 YSYEKL. The CDR3 extends over 12 amino acids. V was pared by 4 bases and J by 5 bases, with 8 bases between.

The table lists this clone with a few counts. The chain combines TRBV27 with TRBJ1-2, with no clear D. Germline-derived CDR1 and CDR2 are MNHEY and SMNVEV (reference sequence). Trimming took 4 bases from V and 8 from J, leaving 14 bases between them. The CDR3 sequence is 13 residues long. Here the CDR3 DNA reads TGTGCCAGCAGTTCCCTGGCCAACCAGGGCTACACCTTC. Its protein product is CASSSLANQGYTF.